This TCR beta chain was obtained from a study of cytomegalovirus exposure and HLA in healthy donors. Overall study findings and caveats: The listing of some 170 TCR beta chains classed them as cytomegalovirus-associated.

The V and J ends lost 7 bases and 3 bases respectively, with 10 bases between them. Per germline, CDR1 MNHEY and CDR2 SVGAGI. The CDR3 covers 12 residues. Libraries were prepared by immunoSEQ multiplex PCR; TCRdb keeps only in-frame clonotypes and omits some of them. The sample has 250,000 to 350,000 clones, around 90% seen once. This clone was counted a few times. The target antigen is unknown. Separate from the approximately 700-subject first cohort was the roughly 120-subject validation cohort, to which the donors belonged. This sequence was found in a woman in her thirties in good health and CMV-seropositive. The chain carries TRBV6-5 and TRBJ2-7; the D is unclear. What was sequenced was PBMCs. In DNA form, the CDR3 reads TGTGCCAGCACGGCACTCAACTACGAGCAGTACTTC. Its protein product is CASTALNYEQYF.